The T cell receptor (beta chain) under discussion was sequenced for a study of T cells expressing NK-cell markers. Turning to the study itself: Out of eight donors sequenced, seven tested HCMV-seropositive and the remaining one seronegative.

This CDR3 contains 16 residues. TCRdb reanalyzed the 5' RACE reads, giving one entry per CDR3 protein sequence and no DNA. Recorded for this sample: about 160,000 distinct CDR3 sequences. The receptor's source is a man between 18 and 69 years old in good health. The specimen was blood T cells: a sorted CD56 or NKG2C T cell subset, CD4+ or CD8+ T cells, or bulk PBMC T cells (not recorded which). This chain joins TRBV21-1 and TRBJ2-2. TRBV21-1 is a known pseudogene. This CDR3 reads CASSKVGRPDTGELFF.